This T cell receptor beta chain was observed in a study of shared clonotypes between healthy human individuals. Assay used: immunoSEQ multiplex PCR; TCRdb lists only in-frame clones, some missing. This table has some 530,000 clones, roughly 80% appearing once. This CDR3 comprises 14 residues. Germline V gene lookup returns CDR1 SQVTM and CDR2 ANQGSEA. V lost 6 bases and J lost 0; bases outside the gene matches: 7. This clone has a handful of counts. It differs at one base from a far larger clone, so likely a read error. Other nucleotide sequences in the sample specify the same CDR3. This sequence was found in a woman aged 40 to 55 in good health. Some clones in this sample may be carry-over from other donors' samples. The gene calls are TRBV29-1 and TRBJ1-1; 7 bases line up with TRBD1. Sequenced material: PBMCs. The CDR3 is CSVESQGVNTEAFF. The CDR3 DNA sequence: TGCAGCGTCGAGAGTCAGGGGGTGAACACTGAAGCTTTCTTT.